This T cell receptor beta chain derives from a study of blood T cells in healthy people across ages. In germline, CDR1 is SEHNR, CDR2 FQNEAQ (reference sequence). The CDR3 is 15 residues long. Study-wide results and limits: Per million T cells, the diversity of TCR beta decreased roughly linearly as age advanced.

Of note for this clonotype: Its antigen is unknown. One end of the junction is discordant with germline, which a read error may explain.

Next came a second PCR, run for about 6 to 11 cycles, which used a sample-barcoded 5' primer along with a J-beta primer mix. The template-switch adaptor was a 5' adaptor with 12 random nucleotides. It tagged each cDNA molecule. TCRdb re-called the 5' RACE reads through MiXCR, storing one row per CDR3 protein. The profile shows some 800,000 distinct CDR3 sequences, 44% of them singletons. The chain uses TRBV7-9 and TRBJ2-1, with D possibly matching TRBD2 (5 bases). The source material was blood. This TCR was sampled from a man between 60 and 75 years old in good health. CDR3 residues: CASGLVGVPHNEQFF. Written as DNA, the CDR3 is TGTGCCAGCGGCTTAGTCGGGGTCCCTCACAATGAGCAGTTCTTC. The variable domain in full, with the rest retrieved from reference TRBV7-9 and TRBJ2-1, is DTGVSQNPRHKITKRGQNVTFRCDPISEHNRLYWYRQTLGQGPEFLTYFQNEAQLEKSRLLSDRFSAERPKGSFSTLEIQRTEQGDSAMYLCASGLVGVPHNEQFFGPGTRLTVL.